This TCR beta chain was found in a study of regulatory T cells in long-lasting Graves disease. Germline V gene sequence: CDR1 WNHNN, CDR2 SYGVQD (reference sequence). The CDR3 loop spans 13 amino acids. V was cut by 6 bases and J by 11 bases, with 17 bases left in between. Specified time point: newly diagnosed GD, antithyroid drugs for less than 3 months. With RNA extracted from PBMCs as input, the TCR library was made. Assembly of TCR beta libraries relied on iRepertoire HTBI primers together with Arm-PCR of CDR3 regions. MiXCR, run by TCRdb on the multiplex PCR reads, gives a single entry per CDR3 protein. The table lists 350,000 to 450,000 distinct CDR3 sequences, about 15% of them singletons. These same data were also listed under a study on T cells in Graves' hyperthyroidism and ophthalmopathy.

The receptor was isolated from a young woman with Graves disease. The chain has TRBV10-1 and TRBJ2-1, with D perhaps matching TRBD2 (5 bases). Here the sequenced sample was peripheral blood mononuclear cells (PBMCs), taken at new diagnosis, from a patient treated with antithyroid drugs. CDR3 protein: CASSGSKLTKQFF. The CDR3 DNA follows: TGCGCCAGCAGCGGTTCCAAATTGACTAAGCAGTTCTTC.